This TCR beta chain is drawn from a study of blood T cells in healthy people across ages. Study-wide findings and caveats: Conclusively comparing naive with antigen-experienced cells was impossible with unsorted PBMCs.

As concerns this clonotype: The target antigen is unknown. One end of the junction does not line up with germline, which may come from a read error.

Primed by a sample-barcoded 5' primer and a J-beta primer mix, a second PCR proceeded for about 7 to 11 cycles. Each CDR3 protein gets one entry after TCRdb re-called the 5' RACE reads with MiXCR. The sample includes 800,000 to 950,000 distinct CDR3 sequences, 25% to 35% of them seen just once. A further study also used this sample, focusing on T cells of mothers and their children.

The TCR sequence derives from a woman aged 40 to 49 in good health. Specimen: blood.

The CDR3 nucleotides read TGTGCCAGCAACGGGGCGAGCTCCTACAGTGAGCAGTTCTTC. It encodes CASNGASSYSEQFF. The V call is TRBV9, the J call TRBJ2-1; D assignment may be TRBD1 or TRBD2 (5 bases each). The CDR3 has 14 amino acids. The germline gives CDR1 SGDLS, CDR2 YYNGEE.